The TCR beta chain described here comes from a study of control samples from healthy donors and cancer patients. CDR3 size: 14 residues. Germline assignment: CDR1 MDHEN and CDR2 SYDVKM. The ends were cut back, 3 bases at V and 1 base at J, with 9 bases in the middle. Produced via immunoSEQ multiplex PCR; TCRdb's table is partial and in-frame only. The data show over 90,000 clones, around 90% seen once. Sequencing input: blood. This sequence joins TRBV28 and TRBJ1-1, with TRBD1 as a possible D gene (6 bases). The clonotype originates from a woman aged 18 to 35 in good health. The CDR3 bases are TGTGCCAGCAGTTTGTACAGGGAGAACACTGAAGCTTTCTTT. Encoded protein: CASSLYRENTEAFF.